This T cell receptor beta chain was profiled in a study of long-term antiretroviral therapy in people with HIV. V dropped 3 bases and J dropped 7 bases, with 9 bases sitting between them. The CDR3 is made up of 13 amino acids. Germline CDR1 is MNHEY and CDR2 is SMNVEV (reference sequence). Samples were assayed with immunoSEQ v3.0 at survey level. Measured with immunoSEQ multiplex PCR; TCRdb has only the in-frame clones, and not every one. The sample includes tens of thousands of clones, 85% to 90% of them seen just once. Study results and caveats: Diversity measured after ART increased yet remained under transplant donor controls.

This clone was seen just once. Antigen unknown. This receptor was identified in a man in his sixties with HIV. V is TRBV27 and J is TRBJ1-4; the D gene is possibly TRBD1 (5 bases). Sequencing used unsorted PBMCs, obtained 1.3 years after starting antiretroviral therapy. The CDR3 DNA sequence: TGTGCCAGCAGTTTTACGGGGGTTGAAAAACTGTTTTTT. Amino acids: CASSFTGVEKLFF. Full variable domain (outside the CDR3, taken from reference TRBV27 and TRBJ1-4): EAQVTQNPRYLITVTGKKLTVTCSQNMNHEYMSWYRQDPGLGLRQIYYSMNVEVTDKGDVPEGYKVSRKEKRNFPLILESPSPNQTSLYFCASSFTGVEKLFFGSGTQLSVL.